Each of the 20 T cell receptor beta chains below was sequenced from the same sample in a study of T-cell memory formation after mild COVID-19. TCRdb passed the 5' RACE reads through MiXCR, listing each CDR3 protein once. The sample lists 400,000 or so distinct CDR3 sequences, around 19% occurring once. Sequencing input: PBMCs or a T cell subset sorted from them (not recorded which). The receptor source for this set is an adult woman who had mild COVID-19 (a few samples of this study predate the infection). Cell type and time point are not known.

V and J are TRBV6-2 or TRBV6-3 and TRBJ2-3; D call uncertain. Germline V gives CDR1 MNHEY, CDR2 SVGEGT. The CDR3 loop spans 19 amino acids. V lost 2 bases to trimming and J lost 3 bases, with 24 bases between them. The CDR3 nucleotides are TGTGCCAGCAGTTACGCGGCGCGCGCCTCCGCCGCTGGGACAGATACGCAGTATTTT. Encoded protein: CASSYAARASAAGTDTQYF.

The V and J genes are TRBV9 and TRBJ2-2; 7 bases agree with TRBD2. Germline CDR1 reads SGDLS; CDR2 reads YYNGEE. Unmatched junction bases numbered 9, after V lost 0 bases and J lost 1 base. The CDR3 is 18 amino acids. CDR3 region: CASSVDAYPSGNTGELFF. The CDR3 DNA reads TGTGCCAGCAGCGTAGACGCTTATCCTAGCGGGAACACCGGGGAGCTGTTTTTT.

This chain uses TRBV29-1 with TRBJ1-5, with TRBD1 identical over 9 bases. Germline CDR1 SQVTM, CDR2 ANQGSEA. V lost 4 bases to trimming and J lost 3 bases; unmatched junction nucleotides: 4. The CDR3 runs 14 residues. CDR3 coding DNA: TGCAGCGTTGCTACAGGGGGCTTCAATCAGCCCCAGCATTTT. Translation: CSVATGGFNQPQHF.

This clonotype has a handful of counts. The rearrangement joins TRBV7-9 to TRBJ2-5, with D possibly matching TRBD1 (5 bases). This CDR3 is 18 amino acids long. V was trimmed by 2 bases and J by 1 base, leaving 20 bases between them. Germline assignment: CDR1 SEHNR and CDR2 FQNEAQ (reference sequence). CDR3 DNA sequence: TGTGCCAGCAGCTTAAAGGCGCGTCAGGGTCCCTCCCAAGAGACCCAGTACTTC. Encoded protein: CASSLKARQGPSQETQYF.

V gene TRBV30 combines with J gene TRBJ2-1; 13 positions match TRBD2. CDR1 and CDR2 from the germline V gene are GTSNPN and SVGIG (reference sequence). The CDR3 covers 16 residues. Losses at the gene ends were 0 bases for V and 6 bases for J; bases not matched to a gene: 5. The CDR3 here is CAWSVPGTSGVNEQFF. The CDR3 nucleotides are TGTGCCTGGAGTGTACCCGGGACTAGCGGGGTCAATGAGCAGTTCTTC.

This clonotype was picked up one time. The chain is built from TRBV7-9 and TRBJ2-6; TRBD1 is a possible D gene (5 bases). The CDR3 spans 17 residues. Germline V lookup: CDR1 SEHNR, CDR2 FQNEAQ (reference sequence). Trimming shortened V by 2 bases and J by 4 bases, and 15 bases separated the two germline ends. CDR3 sequence (DNA): TGTGCCAGCAGCTTAAGGGCCCAGGGCTCCGGGGCCAACGTCCTGACTTTC. Encoded protein: CASSLRAQGSGANVLTF.

V gene TRBV5-6 combines with J gene TRBJ2-7; TRBD1 aligns across 9 bases. There are 15 residues in the CDR3. Per germline, CDR1 SGHDT and CDR2 YYEEEE. V lost 2 bases to trimming and J lost 2 bases; unmatched junction nucleotides: 5. CDR3 DNA sequence: TGTGCCAGCAGCTTTGGGGGACAGGGCCCCTACGAGCAGTACTTC. Translation: CASSFGGQGPYEQYF.

This clonotype was observed a few times. V gene TRBV9 combines with J gene TRBJ1-4, with 8 bases matching TRBD1. CDR3 length: 17 residues. Trimming took 0 bases from V and 4 from J; bases not matched to a gene: 8. Germline CDR1 and CDR2: SGDLS and YYNGEE. This chain's CDR3 is CASSVGGRGLLNEKLFF. CDR3 bases: TGTGCCAGCAGCGTAGGTGGCAGGGGGCTCCTTAATGAAAAACTGTTTTTT.

This clonotype has just a few counts. V is TRBV6-5 and J is TRBJ1-1; 9 bases agree with TRBD1. With 5 bases clipped from V and 6 bases from J, the junction kept 10 bases outside the gene matches. From germline, CDR1 is MNHEY and CDR2 SVGAGI. The CDR3 runs to 15 residues. As DNA, the CDR3 is TGTGCCAGCAGTCAACCCGGACAGGGGAGGGCTGAAGCTTTCTTT. Its translation is CASSQPGQGRAEAFF.

This clonotype showed up just a few times. The J gene is TRBJ2-5, the V gene TRBV10-3; D may correspond to TRBD1 or TRBD2 (5 bases each). Germline CDR1 and CDR2: ENHRY and SYGVKD. The CDR3 is 13 residues long. V was pared by 2 bases and J by 6 bases, with 10 bases between. The CDR3 region is CAISEHRGQTQYF. In nucleotides, the CDR3 is TGTGCCATCAGTGAGCATAGGGGACAGACCCAGTACTTC.

The J gene is TRBJ1-2, the V gene TRBV29-1; 10 bases match TRBD1. This CDR3 has 13 residues. Per germline, CDR1 SQVTM and CDR2 ANQGSEA. J lost 7 bases, V lost 7 bases, and 9 bases had no gene match. The CDR3 DNA is TGCAGCGGGACAGGGGGAGGATTTGGTGGCTACACCTTC. Protein product: CSGTGGGFGGYTF.

The sample holds a few counts of this clonotype. The rearrangement links TRBV7-9 to TRBJ1-3; D remains unclear. Germline V gives CDR1 SEHNR, CDR2 FQNEAQ (reference sequence). The CDR3 length is 14 residues. Trimming removed 3 bases at V and 0 bases at J, with 6 bases between. The CDR3 protein is CASSLGPSGNTIYF. CDR3 nucleotides: TGTGCCAGCAGCTTGGGTCCCTCTGGAAACACCATATATTTT.

The V and J genes are TRBV6-5 and TRBJ1-2, with D possibly TRBD1 on 5 matching bases. V was cut by 6 bases and J by 4 bases, with 18 bases left in between. This CDR3 is built from 15 residues. The germline V gene encodes CDR1 MNHEY and CDR2 SVGAGI. Written as DNA, the CDR3 is TGTGCCAGCAGCTCCGGGACGGAGGGCCTCTATGGCTACACCTTC. This translates into CASSSGTEGLYGYTF.

This sequence joins TRBV4-2 and TRBJ2-7; D gene unclear. Germline-derived CDR1 and CDR2 are LGHNA and YNFKEQ. The CDR3 contains 13 residues. The ends were cut back, 4 bases at V and 1 base at J, with 8 bases in the middle. In DNA form, the CDR3 reads TGTGCCAGCAGCCCTGACGGGTCCTACGAGCAGTACTTC. Translation: CASSPDGSYEQYF.

Here the CDR3 DNA reads TGCGCCAGCAGCTTGGGACCTCTCTCCTACGAGCAGTACTTC. Its protein product is CASSLGPLSYEQYF. The gene calls are TRBV5-1 and TRBJ2-7; D is ambiguous. Trimming cost V 0 bases and J 0 bases, with 7 bases left between them. The CDR3 consists of 14 residues. In germline, CDR1 is SGHRS, CDR2 YFSETQ.

In this sample, this clonotype turned up a few times. The V gene is TRBV6-2 or TRBV6-3, the J gene TRBJ2-2; the D gene is possibly TRBD1 (6 bases). Germline V CDR1 and CDR2: MNHEY, SVGEGT. Deletions cut 7 bases from V and 1 base from J, with 19 bases between. This CDR3 has 17 residues. CDR3: CASNALPGHKNTGELFF. In DNA form, the CDR3 reads TGTGCCAGCAACGCACTACCGGGACATAAGAACACCGGGGAGCTGTTTTTT.

This clonotype was detected ten times or more. This chain connects TRBV7-2 to TRBJ2-4; D is possibly TRBD1 (5 bases). CDR3 length equals 16 residues. V gave up 2 bases and J gave up 4 bases, with 15 bases separating them. Per germline, CDR1 SGHTA and CDR2 FQGNSA. The CDR3 nucleotides are TGTGCCAGCAGCTTACGTAGTGGGGCAGGAAAAAACATTCAGTACTTC. Amino acids: CASSLRSGAGKNIQYF.

This clonotype was seen at least ten times. The CDR3 DNA reads TGTGCCAGCAGTTTATCTTATCAAGTTCGGGACAATGAGCAGTTCTTC. It specifies CASSLSYQVRDNEQFF. The chain links TRBV27 to TRBJ2-1; D remains ambiguous. Trimming cost V 0 bases and J 5 bases, with 14 bases left between them. The V gene's germline CDR1 is MNHEY and CDR2 SMNVEV (reference sequence). CDR3 size: 16 residues.

The CDR3 reads CAWSVRGRPSEQFF. The CDR3 DNA reads TGTGCCTGGAGTGTAAGAGGCAGGCCCAGTGAGCAGTTCTTC. The V call is TRBV30, the J call TRBJ2-1; no reliable D call. The germline CDR1 and CDR2 sequences are GTSNPN and SVGIG (reference sequence). CDR3 length equals 14 residues. Trimming pared 0 bases from V and 9 bases from J, leaving 15 bases between.

This clonotype was seen more than once but under ten times. The chain carries TRBV19 and TRBJ1-1; TRBD1 matches 10 bases. The germline V gene has CDR1 LNHDA and CDR2 SQIVND (reference sequence). V was pared by 3 bases and J by 11 bases, with 3 bases of the junction left unmatched. The CDR3 covers 12 residues. The CDR3, as DNA: TGTGCCAGTAGTATCCGACAGGGGGCCGCTTTCTTT. Translation: CASSIRQGAAFF.